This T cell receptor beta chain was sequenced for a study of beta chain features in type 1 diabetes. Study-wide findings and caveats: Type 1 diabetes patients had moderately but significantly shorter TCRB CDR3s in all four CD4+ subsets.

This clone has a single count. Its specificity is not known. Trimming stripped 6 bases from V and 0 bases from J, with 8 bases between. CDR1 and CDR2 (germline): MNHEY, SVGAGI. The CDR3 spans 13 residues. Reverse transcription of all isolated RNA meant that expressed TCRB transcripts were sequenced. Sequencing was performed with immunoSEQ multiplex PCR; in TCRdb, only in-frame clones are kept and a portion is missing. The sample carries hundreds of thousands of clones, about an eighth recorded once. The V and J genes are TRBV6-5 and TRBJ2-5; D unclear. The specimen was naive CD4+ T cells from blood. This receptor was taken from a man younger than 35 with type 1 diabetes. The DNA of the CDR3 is TGTGCCAGCAGAAACAGTTACCAAGAGACCCAGTACTTC. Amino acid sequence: CASRNSYQETQYF.